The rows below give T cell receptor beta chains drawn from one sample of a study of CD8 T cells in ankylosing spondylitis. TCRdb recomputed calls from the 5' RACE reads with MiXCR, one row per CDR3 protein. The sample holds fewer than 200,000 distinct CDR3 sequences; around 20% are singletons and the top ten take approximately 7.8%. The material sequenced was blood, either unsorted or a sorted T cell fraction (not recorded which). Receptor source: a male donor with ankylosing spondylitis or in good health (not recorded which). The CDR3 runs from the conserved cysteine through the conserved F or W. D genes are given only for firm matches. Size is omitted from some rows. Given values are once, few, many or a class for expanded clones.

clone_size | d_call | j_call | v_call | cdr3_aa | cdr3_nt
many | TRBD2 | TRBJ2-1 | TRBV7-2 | CASSLGAGVVYNEQFF | TGTGCCAGCAGCTTAGGGGCGGGAGTGGTTTACAATGAGCAGTTCTTC
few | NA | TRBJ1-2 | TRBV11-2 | CASRTAGTLNYGYTF | TGTGCCAGCAGGACTGCAGGGACCTTGAACTATGGCTACACCTTC
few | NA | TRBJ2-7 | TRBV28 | CASSLQGLSYEQYF | TGTGCCAGCAGTTTGCAGGGCCTCTCCTACGAGCAGTACTTC
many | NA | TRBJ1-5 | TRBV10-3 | CAISEPPGLTQHF | TGTGCCATCAGTGAGCCCCCTGGGTTAACCCAGCATTTT
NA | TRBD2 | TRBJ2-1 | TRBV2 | CASSEGGRLAGALYNEQFF | TGTGCCAGCAGTGAAGGGGGGAGACTAGCGGGAGCTCTCTACAATGAGCAGTTCTTC
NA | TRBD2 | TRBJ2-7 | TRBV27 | CASSLTGLAGGYEQYF | TGTGCCAGCAGTTTAACGGGACTAGCGGGAGGGTACGAGCAGTACTTC
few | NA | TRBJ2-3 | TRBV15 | CATSSLPGWGSGDTQYF | TGTGCCACCAGCAGCCTCCCTGGATGGGGGAGTGGAGATACGCAGTATTTT
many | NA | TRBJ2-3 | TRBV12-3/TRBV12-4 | CASSPRGASTDTQYF | TGTGCCAGCAGTCCCCGCGGAGCTAGCACAGATACGCAGTATTTT
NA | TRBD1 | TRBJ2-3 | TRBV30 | CAWSFTGGDTQYF | TGTGCCTGGAGTTTTACAGGGGGAGATACGCAGTATTTT
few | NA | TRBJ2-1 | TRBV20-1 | CSARDALGPFNYNEQFF | TGCAGTGCTAGAGATGCGCTTGGCCCCTTTAACTACAATGAGCAGTTCTTC
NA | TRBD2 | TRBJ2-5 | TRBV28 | CASSFGGTSGRLQETQYF | TGTGCCAGCAGTTTTGGAGGGACTAGCGGGAGATTACAAGAGACCCAGTACTTC
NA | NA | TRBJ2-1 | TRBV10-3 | CAISDSARPYNEQFF | TGTGCCATCAGTGATTCCGCTCGCCCATACAATGAGCAGTTCTTC
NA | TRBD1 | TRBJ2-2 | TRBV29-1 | CSAVGPGQVNTGELFF | TGCAGCGCCGTCGGCCCGGGACAGGTGAACACCGGGGAGCTGTTTTTT
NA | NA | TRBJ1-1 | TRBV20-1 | CSAREDSNTEAFF | TGCAGTGCTAGAGAAGACTCGAACACTGAAGCTTTCTTT
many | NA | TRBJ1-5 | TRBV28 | CASISGGQFPQHF | TGTGCCAGCATCTCCGGAGGGCAGTTTCCCCAGCATTTT
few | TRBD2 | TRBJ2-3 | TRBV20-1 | CSAPLIGRRTDTQYF | TGCAGTGCTCCGCTTATCGGGAGGAGAACAGATACGCAGTATTTT
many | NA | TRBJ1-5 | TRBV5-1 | CASSGRDNQPQHF | TGCGCCAGCAGCGGCAGGGACAATCAGCCCCAGCATTTT
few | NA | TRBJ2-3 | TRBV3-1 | CASSRATRREQYF | TGTGCCAGCAGCCGGGCTACCCGAAGGGAGCAGTATTTT
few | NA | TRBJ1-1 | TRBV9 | CASSVGLATEAFF | TGTGCCAGCAGCGTAGGCCTGGCTACTGAAGCTTTCTTT
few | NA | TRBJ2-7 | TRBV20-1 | CSALRYEQYF | TGCAGTGCTCTTCGCTACGAGCAGTACTTC
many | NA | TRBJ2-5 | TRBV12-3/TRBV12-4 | CASSFGTRYQETQYF | TGTGCCAGCAGTTTCGGGACAAGGTACCAAGAGACCCAGTACTTC
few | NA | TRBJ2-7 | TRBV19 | CASSIQQSDEQYF | TGTGCCAGTAGTATACAGCAGAGCGACGAGCAGTACTTC
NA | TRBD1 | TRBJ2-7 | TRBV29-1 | CSTSGQGYEQYF | TGCAGCACCTCTGGACAGGGCTACGAGCAGTACTTC
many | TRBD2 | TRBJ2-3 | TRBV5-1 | CASSLTGGADTQYF | TGCGCCAGCAGCTTGACGGGAGGCGCAGATACGCAGTATTTT
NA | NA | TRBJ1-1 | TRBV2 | CASSLLTRNTEAFF | TGTGCCAGCAGCCTACTGACTCGGAACACTGAAGCTTTCTTT
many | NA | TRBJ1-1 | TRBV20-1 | CSATQDSMNTEAFF | TGCAGTGCTACCCAGGACAGTATGAACACTGAAGCTTTCTTT
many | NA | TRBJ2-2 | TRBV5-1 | CASSIFGTGELFF | TGCGCCAGCAGCATCTTCGGGACCGGGGAGCTGTTTTTT
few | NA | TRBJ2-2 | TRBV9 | CASSTRSTGELFF | TGTGCCAGCAGCACCCGATCCACCGGGGAGCTGTTTTTT
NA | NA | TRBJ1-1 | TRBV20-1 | CSAGPGGNTEAFF | TGCAGTGCCGGACCGGGGGGAAACACTGAAGCTTTCTTT
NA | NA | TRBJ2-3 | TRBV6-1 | CASTRRALLADTQYF | TGTGCCAGCACCCGCCGGGCCCTCCTCGCAGATACGCAGTATTTT
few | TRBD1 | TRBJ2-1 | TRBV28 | CASSLLTGVAEQFF | TGTGCCAGCAGTTTGTTGACAGGGGTGGCTGAGCAGTTCTTC
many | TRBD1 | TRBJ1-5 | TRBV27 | CASSPGTVFNQPQHF | TGTGCCAGCAGTCCGGGGACAGTTTTCAATCAGCCCCAGCATTTT
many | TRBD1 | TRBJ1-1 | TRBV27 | CASSWTGLNTEAFF | TGTGCCAGCAGTTGGACAGGGTTGAACACTGAAGCTTTCTTT
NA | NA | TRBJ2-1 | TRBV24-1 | CATSDSLNEQFF | TGTGCCACCAGTGACTCCTTGAATGAGCAGTTCTTC
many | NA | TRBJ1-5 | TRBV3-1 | CASSQGVGASNQPQHF | TGTGCCAGCAGCCAAGGCGTCGGGGCTAGCAATCAGCCCCAGCATTTT
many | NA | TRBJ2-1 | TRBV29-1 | CSVGPGLAYNEQFF | NA
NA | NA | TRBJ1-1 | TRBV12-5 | CASGLGNTEAFF | TGTGCTAGTGGTTTGGGGAACACTGAAGCTTTCTTT
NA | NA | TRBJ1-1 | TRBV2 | CASSEDIGMNTEAFF | TGTGCCAGCAGTGAAGATATAGGGATGAACACTGAAGCTTTCTTT
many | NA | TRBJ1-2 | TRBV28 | CASNEEGSYGYTF | TGTGCCAGTAACGAAGAGGGGAGCTATGGCTACACCTTC
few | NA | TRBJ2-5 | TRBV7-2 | CASSSWTAPGETQYF | TGTGCCAGCAGCTCCTGGACTGCTCCCGGGGAGACCCAGTACTTC
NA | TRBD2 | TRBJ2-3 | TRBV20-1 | CNARDLRLAGGPFTDTQYF | TGCAATGCTAGAGATCTGAGACTAGCGGGAGGGCCCTTCACAGATACGCAGTATTTT
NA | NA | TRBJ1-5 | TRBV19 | CASSSVGDRQPQHF | TGTGCCAGTAGTAGTGTTGGGGATCGTCAGCCCCAGCATTTT
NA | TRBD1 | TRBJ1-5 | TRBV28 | CASRLDRGRNQPQHF | TGTGCCAGCAGGTTGGACAGGGGTCGGAATCAGCCCCAGCATTTT
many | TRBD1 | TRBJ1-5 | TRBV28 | CASRTGTGGSRSNQPQHF | TGTGCCAGCAGAACCGGGACAGGGGGCTCTAGGAGCAATCAGCCCCAGCATTTT
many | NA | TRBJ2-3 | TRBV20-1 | CSASPSGFGSTDTQYF | TGCAGTGCTTCCCCCAGCGGTTTCGGGAGCACAGATACGCAGTATTTT
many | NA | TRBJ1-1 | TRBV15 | CATSREGTGTRAFF | TGTGCCACCAGCAGAGAGGGGACCGGGACCCGGGCTTTCTTT
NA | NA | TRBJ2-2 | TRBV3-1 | CASSQGLAAGELFF | TGTGCCAGCAGCCAAGGGCTAGCTGCCGGGGAGCTGTTTTTT
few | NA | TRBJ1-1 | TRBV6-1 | CASSEISWGNTEAFF | TGTGCCAGCAGTGAGATAAGTTGGGGTAACACTGAAGCTTTCTTT
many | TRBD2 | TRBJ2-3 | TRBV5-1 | CASSLGAGEADTQYF | TGCGCCAGCAGCTTAGGAGCGGGAGAGGCAGATACGCAGTATTTT
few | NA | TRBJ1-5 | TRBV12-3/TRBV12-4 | CASSGRGYNQPQHF | TGTGCCAGCAGTGGGCGGGGTTACAATCAGCCCCAGCATTTT
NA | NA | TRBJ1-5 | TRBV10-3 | CAISDTAPTNQPQHF | TGTGCCATCAGTGATACGGCCCCCACCAATCAGCCCCAGCATTTT